The next 21 T cell receptor beta chains were all read from a single sample in a study of cytomegalovirus exposure and HLA in healthy donors. This PCR relied on a set of 60 Vbeta primers and 13 Jbeta primers. Clones were sequenced by immunoSEQ multiplex PCR, and TCRdb holds only the in-frame ones, with some missing. In the table there are over 95,000 clones, 77% of which are singletons. Specimen: PBMCs. These TCRs come from a man aged 35-49 years in good health and CMV-seropositive.

The rearrangement links TRBV7-3 to TRBJ2-7, with TRBD2 matching over 7 bases. Germline V gives CDR1 SGHTA, CDR2 FQGTGA. The CDR3 totals 13 residues. The junction had 8 bases not matched to a gene; V was cut back by 1 base and J by 11 bases. The CDR3 nucleotides are TGTGCCAGCAGCTTAAATTGGGGGGGACTGAAGTACTTC. It yields the protein CASSLNWGGLKYF.

V usage is TRBV5-1 and J usage is TRBJ2-7, with 7 bases lining up with TRBD1. V dropped 2 bases and J dropped 1; count of bases not matched to a gene: 3. Per the germline V gene, CDR1 is SGHRS and CDR2 is YFSETQ. This CDR3 has 14 residues. DNA for the CDR3: TGCGCCAGCAGCTTCGGCAGGGGGTCCTACGAGCAGTACTTC. This gives the protein CASSFGRGSYEQYF.

In this sample, this clone turned up once. The rearrangement uses TRBV2 and TRBJ2-6, with D maybe TRBD2 (6 bases). V was pared by 6 bases and J by 0 bases, with 21 bases between. The length of the CDR3 is 19 residues. Germline lookup yields CDR1 SNHLY and CDR2 FYNNEI. The CDR3 bases are TGTGCCAGCAGGAAAGGGGTGGGGGGTTCAAGCTCTGGGGCCAACGTCCTGACTTTC. This sequence encodes CASRKGVGGSSSGANVLTF.

V is TRBV12-5 and J is TRBJ2-3; 7 nucleotides agree with TRBD2. Germline V gene sequence: CDR1 LGHNT, CDR2 FRNRAP. V lost 6 bases and J lost 4; bases outside the gene matches: 10. The CDR3 loop spans 15 amino acids. The DNA for the CDR3 is TGTGCTAGTGGCCAATACGGCGGGGGTGCAGATACGCAGTATTTT. It translates to CASGQYGGGADTQYF.

The rearrangement links TRBV29-1 to TRBJ2-7; no clear D. The length of the CDR3 is 14 residues. V dropped 0 bases and J dropped 0 bases, with 9 bases sitting between them. Germline CDR1 is SQVTM and CDR2 is ANQGSEA. This CDR3 reads CSVEDSVGSYEQYF. The DNA for the CDR3 is TGCAGCGTTGAAGATAGTGTCGGCTCCTACGAGCAGTACTTC.

J is TRBJ1-5 and V is TRBV19; a possible D gene is TRBD1 (6 bases). The CDR3 totals 17 residues. Germline CDR1 reads LNHDA; CDR2 reads SQIVND (reference sequence). V lost 6 bases and J 0 bases, leaving 18 bases between the germline ends. This CDR3 is CASSNWGRGRSNQPQHF. The CDR3, as DNA: TGTGCCAGTAGCAACTGGGGCAGGGGTCGTAGCAATCAGCCCCAGCATTTT.

The chain recombines TRBV2 with TRBJ1-5, with 7 bases matching TRBD1. Germline-derived CDR1 and CDR2 are SNHLY and FYNNEI. CDR3 size: 14 residues. The V gene end was trimmed by 4 bases and the J gene end by 4 bases; junction bases not matched to a gene: 4. CDR3 DNA: TGTGCCAGCAGTGGGCGGGACAGAAATCAGCCCCAGCATTTT. This sequence encodes CASSGRDRNQPQHF.

CDR3 amino acids: CASSVPTGTNYNEQFF. The CDR3 nucleotides are TGTGCCAGCAGCGTCCCAACCGGGACTAACTACAATGAGCAGTTCTTC. This chain connects TRBV9 to TRBJ2-1; 7 positions match TRBD2. This CDR3 spans 16 amino acids. V gave up 2 bases and J gave up 3 bases; unmatched junction bases: 8. The germline V gene encodes CDR1 SGDLS and CDR2 YYNGEE.

This chain joins TRBV7-2 and TRBJ2-1, with D possibly being TRBD1 (6 bases). The ends were cut back, 5 bases at V and 4 bases at J, with 15 bases in the middle. This CDR3 is built from 15 residues. CDR1 and CDR2 from the germline V gene are SGHTA and FQGNSA. The CDR3 sequence: CASSRSDSQYNEQFF. Written as DNA, the CDR3 is TGTGCCAGCAGCCGTTCGGACAGCCAATACAATGAGCAGTTCTTC. The full variable domain, completed using reference TRBV7-2 and TRBJ2-1, is GAGVSQSPSNKVTEKGKDVELRCDPISGHTALYWYRQSLGQGLEFLIYFQGNSAPDKSGLPSDRFSAERTGGSVSTLTIQRTQQEDSAVYLCASSRSDSQYNEQFFGPGTRLTVL.

The chain joins TRBV19 to TRBJ1-1, with D possibly being TRBD1 (6 bases). There are 15 residues in the CDR3. Germline V gene sequence: CDR1 LNHDA, CDR2 SQIVND (reference sequence). Trimming shortened V by 6 bases and J by 0 bases, and 14 bases separated the two germline ends. CDR3 in amino acids: CASRSLTGMNTEAFF. CDR3 in DNA: TGTGCCAGTAGGAGCCTGACAGGCATGAACACTGAAGCTTTCTTT.

This chain joins TRBV28 and TRBJ2-4; 10 bases map to TRBD1. Per germline, CDR1 MDHEN and CDR2 SYDVKM. The CDR3 extends over 15 amino acids. Losses at the gene ends were 6 bases for V and 5 bases for J; bases not matched to a gene: 7. Here the CDR3 DNA reads TGTGCCAGCAGCGCTCCCGGGACAGGGGAAAACATTCAGTACTTC. Residues: CASSAPGTGENIQYF.

This clone was picked up one time. The chain carries TRBV5-1 and TRBJ2-7; 9 bases align to TRBD1. This CDR3 has 14 amino acids. Trimming took 2 bases from V and 2 from J; bases not matched to a gene: 2. Germline-derived CDR1 and CDR2 are SGHRS and YFSETQ. The CDR3 DNA follows: TGCGCCAGCAGCTTCCGGGACAGGGCCTACGAGCAGTACTTC. Its translation is CASSFRDRAYEQYF.

This clone was seen more than once but under ten times. This chain joins TRBV29-1 and TRBJ2-7; 9 bases align to TRBD1. The CDR3 loop spans 13 amino acids. V trimming: 5 bases; J trimming: 6 bases; junction bases outside the gene matches: 8. CDR1 is SQVTM and CDR2 is ANQGSEA in the germline V gene. The CDR3 here is CSVTGQGSSEQYF. The CDR3 nucleotides read TGCAGCGTTACCGGACAGGGGAGTAGCGAGCAGTACTTC.

The chain combines TRBV7-3 with TRBJ2-5; D might be TRBD1 (6 bases). The end of the DNA is better explained by TRBJ2-7, so the J call may be wrong. The CDR3 has 13 residues. Germline V CDR1 and CDR2: SGHTA, FQGTGA. The CDR3: CASSRDRSYEQYF. The CDR3 DNA is TGTGCCAGCAGCCGCGACAGGTCCTACGAGCAGTACTTC.

This chain links TRBV7-2 with TRBJ1-5; the D gene is possibly TRBD1 (5 bases). The V end lost 4 bases, the J end lost 0 bases, and 10 bases lay between the germline ends. The CDR3 extends over 15 amino acids. Germline V gives CDR1 SGHTA, CDR2 FQGNSA. The CDR3 reads CASSSGQVSNQPQHF. CDR3 bases: TGTGCCAGCAGCTCCGGACAAGTTAGCAATCAGCCCCAGCATTTT.

The chain recombines TRBV4-3 with TRBJ2-3; 7 bases fit TRBD2. V lost 1 base to trimming and J lost 0 bases; unmatched junction nucleotides: 7. CDR3 length: 17 residues. Germline CDR1 LGHNA, CDR2 YSLEER. In nucleotides, the CDR3 is TGCGCCAGCAGCCAAGTTGCCTCGGGGGGAAGCACAGATACGCAGTATTTT. Translated, it gives CASSQVASGGSTDTQYF.

This chain's CDR3 is CASSLAGVIGELFF. In DNA form, the CDR3 reads TGTGCCAGCAGCTTAGCCGGGGTCATCGGGGAGCTGTTTTTT. This chain links TRBV7-9 with TRBJ2-2; a weak D match, TRBD2 (5 bases). CDR1 is SEHNR and CDR2 is FQNEAQ in the germline V gene (reference sequence). Deletions cut 0 bases from V and 7 bases from J, with 9 bases between. The CDR3 spans 14 residues.

J is TRBJ2-7 and V is TRBV28; 13 bases are a match to TRBD2. The CDR3 is 13 residues long. With V trimmed by 9 bases and J by 4 bases, 3 bases remained unmatched. Germline-derived CDR1 and CDR2 are MDHEN and SYDVKM. The CDR3 sequence is CASRTSGGYEQYF. In DNA form, the CDR3 reads TGTGCCAGTCGGACTAGCGGGGGATACGAGCAGTACTTC.

The J gene is TRBJ1-2, the V gene TRBV6-1, with 9 bases that match TRBD1. V lost 1 base, J lost 1 base, and 10 bases stayed unmatched. This CDR3 region has 18 residues. CDR1 and CDR2 from the germline V gene are MNHNS and SASEGT. DNA of the CDR3: TGTGCCAGCAGTGAAGGGATTCCGGGACAGGGAATTAACTATGGCTACACCTTC. Its protein product is CASSEGIPGQGINYGYTF.

V and J are TRBV30 and TRBJ1-2, with D possibly TRBD1 on 6 matching bases. CDR1 and CDR2 (germline): GTSNPN, SVGIG (reference sequence). Trimming cost V 4 bases and J 8 bases, with 14 bases left between them. CDR3 length: 12 residues. The CDR3 DNA sequence: TGTGCCTGGATGACCCTCGGGACAGGCTACACCTTC. As protein: CAWMTLGTGYTF.

This clone was detected a few times. The chain employs TRBV4-3 and TRBJ2-5, with 10 bases lining up with TRBD2. The germline gives CDR1 LGHNA, CDR2 YSLEER. V lost 5 bases and J lost 5; bases outside the gene matches: 8. The CDR3 is 15 amino acids. The CDR3 spells CASSEERGGQETQYF. In nucleotides, the CDR3 is TGCGCCAGCAGCGAGGAGCGGGGGGGCCAGGAGACCCAGTACTTC.